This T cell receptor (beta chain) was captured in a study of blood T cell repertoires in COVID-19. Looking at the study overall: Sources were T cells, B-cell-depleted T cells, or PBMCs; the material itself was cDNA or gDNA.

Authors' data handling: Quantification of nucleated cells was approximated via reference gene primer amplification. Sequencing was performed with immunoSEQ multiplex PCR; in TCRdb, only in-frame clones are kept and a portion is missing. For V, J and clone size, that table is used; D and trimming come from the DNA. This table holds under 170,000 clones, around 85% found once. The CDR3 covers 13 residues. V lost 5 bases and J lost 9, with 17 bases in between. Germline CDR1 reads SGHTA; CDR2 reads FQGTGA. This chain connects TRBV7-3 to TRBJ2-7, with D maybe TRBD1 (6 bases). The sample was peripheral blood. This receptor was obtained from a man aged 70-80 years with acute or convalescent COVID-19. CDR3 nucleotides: TGTGCCAGCAGCCCCCTGGTGGGGGCCGTGCAGTACTTC. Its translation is CASSPLVGAVQYF.